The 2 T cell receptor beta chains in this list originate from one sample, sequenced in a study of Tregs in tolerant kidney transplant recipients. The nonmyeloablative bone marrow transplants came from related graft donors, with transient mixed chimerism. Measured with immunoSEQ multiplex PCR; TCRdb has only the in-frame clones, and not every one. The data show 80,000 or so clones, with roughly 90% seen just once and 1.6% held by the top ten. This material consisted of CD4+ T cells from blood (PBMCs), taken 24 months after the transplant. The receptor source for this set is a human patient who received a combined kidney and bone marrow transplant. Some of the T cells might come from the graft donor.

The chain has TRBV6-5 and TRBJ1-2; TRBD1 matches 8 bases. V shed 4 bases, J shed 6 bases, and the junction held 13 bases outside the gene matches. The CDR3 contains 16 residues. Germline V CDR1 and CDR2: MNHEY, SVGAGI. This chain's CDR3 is CASSFRTGRFNDGYTF. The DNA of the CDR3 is TGTGCCAGCAGTTTCCGGACAGGGAGGTTCAACGATGGCTACACCTTC.

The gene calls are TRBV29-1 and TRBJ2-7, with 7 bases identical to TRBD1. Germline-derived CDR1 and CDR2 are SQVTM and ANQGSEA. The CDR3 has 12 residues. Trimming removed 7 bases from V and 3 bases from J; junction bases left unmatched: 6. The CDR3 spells CSAVGQDYEQYF. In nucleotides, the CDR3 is TGCAGCGCCGTAGGACAGGACTACGAGCAGTACTTC.